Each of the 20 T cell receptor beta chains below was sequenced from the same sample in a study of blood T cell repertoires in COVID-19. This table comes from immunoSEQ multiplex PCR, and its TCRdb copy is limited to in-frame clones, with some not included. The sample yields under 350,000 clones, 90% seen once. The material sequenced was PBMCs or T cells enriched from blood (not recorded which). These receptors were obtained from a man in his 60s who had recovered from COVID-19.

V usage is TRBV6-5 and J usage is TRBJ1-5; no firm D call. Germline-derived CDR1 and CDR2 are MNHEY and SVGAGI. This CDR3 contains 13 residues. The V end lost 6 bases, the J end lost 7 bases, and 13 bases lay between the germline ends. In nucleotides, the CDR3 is TGTGCCAGCAGCCGAGACAATTGGCAGCCCCAGCATTTT. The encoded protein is CASSRDNWQPQHF.

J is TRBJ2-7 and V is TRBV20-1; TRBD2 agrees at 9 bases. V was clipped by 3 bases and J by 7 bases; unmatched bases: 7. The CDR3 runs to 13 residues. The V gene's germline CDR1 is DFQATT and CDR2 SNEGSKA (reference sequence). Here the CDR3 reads CSASDPLAGEQYF. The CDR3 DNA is TGCAGTGCTAGTGATCCCCTAGCGGGGGAGCAGTACTTC.

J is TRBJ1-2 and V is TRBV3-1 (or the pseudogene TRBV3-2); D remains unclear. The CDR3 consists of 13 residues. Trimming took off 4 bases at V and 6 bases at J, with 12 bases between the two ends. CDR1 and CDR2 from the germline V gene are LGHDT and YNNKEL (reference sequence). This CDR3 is CASSLLGPNGYTF. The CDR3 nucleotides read TGTGCCAGCAGCCTACTAGGTCCAAATGGCTACACCTTC.

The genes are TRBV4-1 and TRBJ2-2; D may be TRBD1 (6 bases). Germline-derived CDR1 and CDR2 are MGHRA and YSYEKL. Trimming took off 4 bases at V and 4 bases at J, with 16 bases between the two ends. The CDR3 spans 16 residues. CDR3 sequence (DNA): TGCGCCAGCAGCCCCCCAGGAGGCAGGGGCACCGGGGAGCTGTTTTTT. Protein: CASSPPGGRGTGELFF.

The CDR3 protein is CASSYSQTGFKLFF. The CDR3 DNA sequence: TGTGCCAGCAGTTACTCGCAGACAGGGTTTAAGCTGTTTTTT. J is TRBJ2-2 and V is TRBV6-5; the match to TRBD1 covers 7 bases. This CDR3 contains 14 residues. CDR1 is MNHEY and CDR2 is SVGAGI in the germline V gene. The trim removed 0 bases at V and 12 bases at J, leaving 7 bases unmatched.

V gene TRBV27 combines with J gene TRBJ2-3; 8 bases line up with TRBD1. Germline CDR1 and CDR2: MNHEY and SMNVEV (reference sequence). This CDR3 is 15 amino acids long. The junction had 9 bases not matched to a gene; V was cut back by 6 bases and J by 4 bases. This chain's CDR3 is CASSGRHRGSDTQYF. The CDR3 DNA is TGTGCCAGCAGCGGCCGGCACAGGGGGTCAGATACGCAGTATTTT.

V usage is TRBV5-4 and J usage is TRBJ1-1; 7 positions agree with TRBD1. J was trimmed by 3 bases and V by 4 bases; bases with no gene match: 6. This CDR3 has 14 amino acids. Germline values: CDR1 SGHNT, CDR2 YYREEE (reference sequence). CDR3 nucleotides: TGTGCCAGCAGCATACCTACAGGGGACACTGAAGCTTTCTTT. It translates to CASSIPTGDTEAFF.

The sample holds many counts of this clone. DNA of the CDR3: TGCAGCGTAGCCGGGACTAGCGTCTACAATGAGCAGTTCTTC. Its translation is CSVAGTSVYNEQFF. V gene TRBV29-1 combines with J gene TRBJ2-1; 10 nucleotides align to TRBD2. Germline CDR1 reads SQVTM; CDR2 reads ANQGSEA. The CDR3 sequence is 14 residues long. Trimming took 6 bases from V and 3 from J; bases not matched to a gene: 5.

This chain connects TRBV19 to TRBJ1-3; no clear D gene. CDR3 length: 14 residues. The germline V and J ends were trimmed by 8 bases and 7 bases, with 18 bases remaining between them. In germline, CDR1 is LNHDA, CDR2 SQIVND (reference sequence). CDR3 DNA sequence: TGTGCCAGTTCCCCGTGGCCGAGGAGGAACACCATATATTTT. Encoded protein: CASSPWPRRNTIYF.

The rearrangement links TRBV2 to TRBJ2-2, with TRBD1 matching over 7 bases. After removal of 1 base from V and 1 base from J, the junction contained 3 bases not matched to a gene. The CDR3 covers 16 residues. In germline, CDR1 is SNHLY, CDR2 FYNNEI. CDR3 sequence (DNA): TGTGCCAGCAGTGAAGAGGGGGCGAGGAACACCGGGGAGCTGTTTTTT. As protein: CASSEEGARNTGELFF.

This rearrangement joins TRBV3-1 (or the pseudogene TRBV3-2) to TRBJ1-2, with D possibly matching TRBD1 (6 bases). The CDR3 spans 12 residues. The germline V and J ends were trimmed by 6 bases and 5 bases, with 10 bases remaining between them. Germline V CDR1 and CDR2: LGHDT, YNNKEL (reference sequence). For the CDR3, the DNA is TGTGCCAGCAGTTGGACAGAGTATGGCTACACCTTC. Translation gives CASSWTEYGYTF.

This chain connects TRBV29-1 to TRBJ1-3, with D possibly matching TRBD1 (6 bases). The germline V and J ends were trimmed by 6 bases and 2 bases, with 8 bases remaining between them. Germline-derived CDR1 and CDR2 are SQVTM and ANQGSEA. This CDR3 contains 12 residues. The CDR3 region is CSVQGPGNTIYF. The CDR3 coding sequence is TGCAGCGTACAGGGACCTGGAAACACCATATATTTT.

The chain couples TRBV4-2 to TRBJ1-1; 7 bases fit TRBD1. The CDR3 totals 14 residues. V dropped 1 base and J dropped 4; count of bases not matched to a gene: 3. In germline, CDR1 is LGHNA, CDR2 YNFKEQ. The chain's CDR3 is CASSQVTGFTEAFF. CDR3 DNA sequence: TGTGCCAGCAGCCAAGTGACAGGGTTCACTGAAGCTTTCTTT.

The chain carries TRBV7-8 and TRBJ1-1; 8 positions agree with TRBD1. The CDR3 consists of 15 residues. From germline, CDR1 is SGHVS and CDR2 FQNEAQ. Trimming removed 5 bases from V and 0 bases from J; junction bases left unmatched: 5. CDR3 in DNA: TGTGCCAGCAGCAGGGGACAGGAGATGAACACTGAAGCTTTCTTT. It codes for CASSRGQEMNTEAFF.

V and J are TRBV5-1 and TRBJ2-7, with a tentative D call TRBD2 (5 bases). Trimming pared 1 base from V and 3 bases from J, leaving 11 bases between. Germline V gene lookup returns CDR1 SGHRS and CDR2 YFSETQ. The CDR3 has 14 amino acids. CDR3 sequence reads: CASSLLGGYYEQYF. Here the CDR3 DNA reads TGCGCCAGCAGCTTGCTTGGAGGCTACTACGAGCAGTACTTC.

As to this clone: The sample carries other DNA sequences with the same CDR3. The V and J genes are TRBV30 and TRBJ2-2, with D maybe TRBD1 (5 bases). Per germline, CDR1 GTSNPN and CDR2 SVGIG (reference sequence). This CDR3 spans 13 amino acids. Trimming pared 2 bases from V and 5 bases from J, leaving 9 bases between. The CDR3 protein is CAWSKGETGELFF. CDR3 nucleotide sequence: TGTGCCTGGAGTAAAGGGGAAACCGGGGAGCTGTTTTTT.

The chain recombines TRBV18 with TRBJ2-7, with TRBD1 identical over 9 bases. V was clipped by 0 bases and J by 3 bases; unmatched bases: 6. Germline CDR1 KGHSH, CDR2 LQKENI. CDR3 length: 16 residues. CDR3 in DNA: TGTGCCAGCTCACCACCGCGGGACAGGGTTGTCTACGAGCAGTACTTC. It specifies CASSPPRDRVVYEQYF.

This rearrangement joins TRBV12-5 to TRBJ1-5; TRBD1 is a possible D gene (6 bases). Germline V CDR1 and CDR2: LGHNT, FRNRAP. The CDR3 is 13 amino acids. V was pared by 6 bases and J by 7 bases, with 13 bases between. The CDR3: CASGVGGFQPQHF. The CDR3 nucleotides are TGTGCTAGTGGCGTAGGGGGATTCCAGCCCCAGCATTTT.

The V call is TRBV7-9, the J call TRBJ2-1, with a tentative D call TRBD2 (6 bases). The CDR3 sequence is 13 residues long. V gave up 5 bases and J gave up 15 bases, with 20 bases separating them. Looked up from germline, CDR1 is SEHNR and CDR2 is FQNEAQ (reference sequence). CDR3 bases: TGTGCCAGCAGCCAGAAAGATGTCGGGGAGGCGTTCTTC. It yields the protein CASSQKDVGEAFF. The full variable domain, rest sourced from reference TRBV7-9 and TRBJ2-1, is DTGVSQNPRHKITKRGQNVTFRCDPISEHNRLYWYRQTLGQGPEFLTYFQNEAQLEKSRLLSDRFSAERPKGSFSTLEIQRTEQGDSAMYLCASSQKDVGEAFFGPGTRLTVL.

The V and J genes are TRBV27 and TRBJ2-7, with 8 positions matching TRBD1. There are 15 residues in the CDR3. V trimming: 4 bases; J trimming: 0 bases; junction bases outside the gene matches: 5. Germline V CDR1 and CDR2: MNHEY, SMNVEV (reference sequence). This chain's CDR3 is CASSSRQGSSYEQYF. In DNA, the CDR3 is TGTGCCAGCAGTTCGAGACAGGGGAGCTCCTACGAGCAGTACTTC.